This T cell receptor beta chain was recorded in a study of early T cells in non-severe SARS-CoV-2 infection. Study in general: From unsorted whole blood, bulk RNA was sequenced, and the chains remained unpaired.

Whole-study findings and limits: VDJdb-based matching was biased toward anti-spike CD8 responses and missed private and CD4 specificities.

In the case of this clonotype: What it recognizes is unknown.

Germline V gene lookup returns CDR1 LGHDT and CDR2 YNNKEL (reference sequence). V dropped 4 bases and J dropped 1 base, with 25 bases sitting between them. This CDR3 region has 19 residues. Individually, cDNA molecules had unique molecular identifiers attached to them. From the 5' RACE reads, TCRdb called clonotypes with MiXCR, one entry per CDR3 protein. The sample yields roughly 51,000 distinct CDR3 sequences, approximately 10% seen once. The specimen sequenced was whole blood. V is TRBV3-1 and J is TRBJ1-1; D is ambiguous. This receptor was obtained from an adult who was a healthcare worker with PCR-confirmed SARS-CoV-2 infection or an uninfected control (not recorded which). The CDR3 DNA reads as TGTGCCAGCAGCCCCGGCCCATTTCTCACACGGAACTCGAACACTGAAGCTTTCTTT. It codes for CASSPGPFLTRNSNTEAFF.